Sequencing of this TCR beta chain was carried out in a study of T cell responses to AZD1222 COVID-19 vaccine. The germline CDR1 and CDR2 sequences are KGHSH and LQKENI. There are 15 residues in the CDR3. V dropped 6 bases and J dropped 2; count of bases not matched to a gene: 5. TCRdb keeps only in-frame clones here, not all; method: immunoSEQ multiplex PCR. The sample lists approximately 84,000 clones, over 75% occurring once. The TCR sequence derives from an adult who received the AZD1222 COVID-19 vaccine. Sequenced material: peripheral blood, taken 28 days after the second AZD1222 dose. V and J are TRBV18 and TRBJ2-1; TRBD1 agrees at 9 bases. The CDR3 loop is CASSAGTGTYNEQFF. The CDR3 DNA sequence: TGTGCCAGCTCGGCCGGGACAGGGACCTACAATGAGCAGTTCTTC.